Listed here are 30 T cell receptor beta chains from one sample, sequenced in a study of T cell responses to AZD1222 COVID-19 vaccine. Profiled with immunoSEQ multiplex PCR; TCRdb holds only in-frame clones, not every one. The data contain 150,000 or so clones, around 90% of them singletons. The input for sequencing was peripheral blood, taken 28 days after the second AZD1222 dose. These receptors were taken from an adult who received the AZD1222 COVID-19 vaccine.

This sequence joins TRBV30 and TRBJ1-1, with no clear D. In germline, CDR1 is GTSNPN, CDR2 SVGIG (reference sequence). The CDR3 has 17 residues. The V end lost 3 bases, the J end lost 0 bases, and 20 bases lay between the germline ends. The DNA of the CDR3 is TGTGCCTGGAGGGCAAGGACCCAATCCACTCTGAACACTGAAGCTTTCTTT. Translated, it gives CAWRARTQSTLNTEAFF.

V usage is TRBV12-5 and J usage is TRBJ2-1, with TRBD1 as a possible D gene (5 bases). Trimming left V 5 bases short and J 9 bases short, with 11 bases between. The CDR3 covers 12 residues. Germline CDR1 is LGHNT and CDR2 is FRNRAP. The CDR3 nucleotides read TGTGCTAGTGGTCCATCCCAGGGTGAGCAGTTCTTC. Translation: CASGPSQGEQFF.

This clone was detected a few times. V gene TRBV6-5 combines with J gene TRBJ1-6; the D is unclear. The CDR3 is made up of 14 amino acids. Trimming took off 2 bases at V and 9 bases at J, with 11 bases between the two ends. Germline V gene sequence: CDR1 MNHEY, CDR2 SVGAGI. CDR3 protein: CASSYGVESSPLHF. As DNA, the CDR3 is TGTGCCAGCAGTTACGGGGTAGAGAGTTCACCCCTCCACTTT.

A note on this clone: One junction end disagrees with the germline gene, perhaps due to a read error. V gene TRBV6-5 combines with J gene TRBJ1-2; 8 bases match TRBD1. The germline V gene encodes CDR1 MNHEY and CDR2 SVGAGI. The CDR3 is 13 residues long. CDR3 nucleotide sequence: TGTGCCAGCACCTCCCCCGGCGGACAGGGTAGGAGCTTC. Translating gives CASTSPGGQGRSF.

The CDR3, as DNA: TGCGCCAGCAGCCAAGGAGGCTTCCCCACAGATACGCAGTATTTT. Protein: CASSQGGFPTDTQYF. The gene calls are TRBV4-1 and TRBJ2-3; no definite D call. V was clipped by 1 base and J by 2 bases, with 10 bases between them. CDR1 and CDR2 (germline): MGHRA, YSYEKL. The CDR3 has 15 residues.

This clone was seen once. The chain employs TRBV6-5 and TRBJ1-2; a weak D match, TRBD1 (5 bases). Trimming stripped 7 bases from V and 7 bases from J, with 16 bases between. Germline values: CDR1 MNHEY, CDR2 SVGAGI. This CDR3 region has 13 residues. The CDR3 region is CASIKNSGFGYTF. In DNA form, the CDR3 reads TGTGCCAGCATCAAAAATTCAGGGTTTGGCTACACCTTC.

The rearrangement joins TRBV2 to TRBJ2-3, with D possibly being TRBD1 (5 bases). The CDR3 extends over 15 amino acids. Germline values: CDR1 SNHLY, CDR2 FYNNEI. Trimming took 4 bases from V and 2 from J, leaving 13 bases between them. As DNA, the CDR3 is TGTGCCAGCAGTGGGGGCAGCATTTACACAGATACGCAGTATTTT. The encoded protein is CASSGGSIYTDTQYF. The full variable domain, rest sourced from reference TRBV2 and TRBJ2-3, is EPEVTQTPSHQVTQMGQEVILRCVPISNHLYFYWYRQILGQKVEFLVSFYNNEISEKSEIFDDQFSVERPDGSNFTLKIRSTKLEDSAMYFCASSGGSIYTDTQYFGPGTRLTVL.

This clone was found once. This chain connects TRBV10-3 to TRBJ1-2; a weak D match, TRBD1 (6 bases). CDR3 length: 17 amino acids. CDR1 is ENHRY and CDR2 is SYGVKD in the germline V gene. Trimming shortened V by 4 bases and J by 2 bases, and 20 bases separated the two germline ends. For the CDR3, the DNA is TGTGCCATCAGTGCTTGGGGACACGGAGGTTTCAACTATGGCTACACCTTC. Protein product: CAISAWGHGGFNYGYTF.

In this sample, this clone turned up once. The V and J genes are TRBV6-4 and TRBJ1-6, with a tentative D call TRBD1 (6 bases). This CDR3 contains 13 residues. Germline V gene sequence: CDR1 MRHNA, CDR2 SNTAGT. Trimming took 2 bases from V and 9 from J, leaving 8 bases between them. Written as DNA, the CDR3 is TGTGCCAGCAGTGACGAGGGGGGTTCACCCCTCCACTTT. Amino acid sequence: CASSDEGGSPLHF.

The chain employs TRBV7-2 and TRBJ1-5; D is uncertain. Looked up from germline, CDR1 is SGHTA and CDR2 is FQGNSA. This CDR3 region has 15 residues. V shed 2 bases and J shed 1 base, with 9 bases lying between them. CDR3 DNA sequence: TGTGCCAGCAGCTTAAACAGCCGGAGCAATCAGCCCCAGCATTTT. This gives the protein CASSLNSRSNQPQHF.

The chain employs TRBV28 and TRBJ1-3; D may be TRBD1 (6 bases). The V and J ends lost 5 bases and 1 base respectively, with 15 bases between them. CDR1 is MDHEN, CDR2 SYDVKM, per germline. This CDR3 contains 16 residues. The CDR3 bases are TGTGCCAGCAGTGTAACAGGGAAATCTTCTGGAAACACCATATATTTT. Its translation: CASSVTGKSSGNTIYF.

The CDR3 sequence: CASSDRLAHYEQYF. CDR3 bases: TGTGCCAGCAGTGACAGGCTAGCGCACTACGAGCAGTACTTC. The J gene is TRBJ2-7, the V gene TRBV6-1; D possibly corresponds to TRBD2 (6 bases). The CDR3 is 14 amino acids. The V end was cut by 3 bases, the J end by 3 bases, with 12 bases between. CDR1 is MNHNS and CDR2 is SASEGT in the germline V gene.

The chain uses TRBV7-2 and TRBJ2-1, with TRBD2 identical over 9 bases. CDR1 and CDR2 (germline): SGHTA, FQGNSA. The V segment lost 1 base and the J segment 9 bases; nucleotides outside the gene matches: 7. The CDR3 is made up of 15 amino acids. The CDR3 sequence: CASSLGLAGMSEQFF. The DNA of the CDR3 is TGTGCCAGCAGCTTAGGGCTAGCGGGAATGAGTGAGCAGTTCTTC.

The V call is TRBV2, the J call TRBJ1-1; D remains unclear. Germline CDR1 reads SNHLY; CDR2 reads FYNNEI. Trimming left V 11 bases short and J 0 bases short, with 28 bases between. The CDR3 is made up of 18 amino acids. The CDR3 coding sequence is TGTGCCGTAGCGGGTCATTTCGGGAGACCCGATATGAACACTGAAGCTTTCTTT. Its translation: CAVAGHFGRPDMNTEAFF. The whole variable domain, remainder taken from reference TRBV2 and TRBJ1-1, is EPEVTQTPSHQVTQMGQEVILRCVPISNHLYFYWYRQILGQKVEFLVSFYNNEISEKSEIFDDQFSVERPDGSNFTLKIRSTKLEDSAMYFCAVAGHFGRPDMNTEAFFGQGTRLTVV.

The V and J genes are TRBV6-2 or TRBV6-3 and TRBJ1-2; D is unresolved. Deletions cut 5 bases from V and 4 bases from J, with 14 bases between. This CDR3 is built from 14 residues. CDR1 and CDR2 (germline): MNHEY, SVGEGT. The CDR3 sequence is CASSMGMGSYGYTF. CDR3 sequence (DNA): TGTGCCAGCAGTATGGGAATGGGATCCTATGGCTACACCTTC.

This sequence joins TRBV4-1 and TRBJ1-6; D unclear. Germline assignment: CDR1 MGHRA and CDR2 YSYEKL. V dropped 1 base and J dropped 8 bases, with 15 bases sitting between them. This CDR3 has 16 residues. Here the CDR3 reads CASSQAVVFPYSPLHF. CDR3 DNA sequence: TGCGCCAGCAGCCAAGCGGTGGTTTTTCCTTATTCACCCCTCCACTTT.

The gene calls are TRBV4-1 and TRBJ1-3; D is undetermined. V was pared by 1 base and J by 0 bases, with 10 bases between. The CDR3 runs to 16 residues. Germline CDR1 reads MGHRA; CDR2 reads YSYEKL. The CDR3 protein is CASSQVNVRSGNTIYF. The DNA for the CDR3 is TGCGCCAGCAGCCAAGTAAACGTGCGCTCTGGAAACACCATATATTTT.

The V call is TRBV28, the J call TRBJ2-5; 12 bases map to TRBD2. Germline CDR1 and CDR2: MDHEN and SYDVKM. With 7 bases clipped from V and 4 bases from J, the junction kept 19 bases outside the gene matches. This CDR3 has 19 residues. As DNA, the CDR3 is TGTGCCAGCAACAACCGCGATCTAGCGGGAGGGCCGGGAGGAGAGACCCAGTACTTC. Protein: CASNNRDLAGGPGGETQYF. The full variable domain, in which reference TRBV28 and TRBJ2-5 provide the parts outside the CDR3, is DVKVTQSSRYLVKRTGEKVFLECVQDMDHENMFWYRQDPGLGLRLIYFSYDVKMKEKGDIPEGYSVSREKKERFSLILESASTNQTSMYLCASNNRDLAGGPGGETQYFGPGTRLLVL.

J is TRBJ1-2 and V is TRBV9; 8 positions agree with TRBD1. The CDR3 has 15 amino acids. Looked up from germline, CDR1 is SGDLS and CDR2 is YYNGEE. Unmatched junction bases numbered 8, after V lost 0 bases and J lost 7 bases. This CDR3 is CASSVEDRALRGYTF. The CDR3 DNA is TGTGCCAGCAGCGTAGAGGACAGGGCCCTCCGTGGCTACACCTTC. The full variable domain, its missing parts supplied by reference TRBV9 and TRBJ1-2, is DSGVTQTPKHLITATGQRVTLRCSPRSGDLSVYWYQQSLDQGLQFLIQYYNGEERAKGNILERFSAQQFPDLHSELNLSSLELGDSALYFCASSVEDRALRGYTFGSGTRLTVV.

The chain uses TRBV14 and TRBJ1-4; tentative D call: TRBD1 (5 bases). The germline gives CDR1 SGHDN, CDR2 FVKESK. The CDR3 is 16 residues long. V was clipped by 1 base and J by 3 bases, with 12 bases between them. The CDR3 protein is CASSQATGRPNEKLFF. CDR3 DNA sequence: TGTGCCAGCAGCCAAGCCACGGGACGGCCTAATGAAAAACTGTTTTTT.

This clone appeared once. The chain joins TRBV5-1 to TRBJ2-2; D call uncertain. CDR1 is SGHRS, CDR2 YFSETQ, per germline. The CDR3 has 13 amino acids. Trimming took off 4 bases at V and 7 bases at J, with 11 bases between the two ends. The CDR3 loop reads CASSLLRGGELFF. The DNA for the CDR3 is TGCGCCAGCAGCCTCCTCCGTGGCGGGGAGCTGTTTTTT.

The chain joins TRBV7-2 to TRBJ2-7; a possible D gene is TRBD2 (6 bases). Germline assignment: CDR1 SGHTA and CDR2 FQGNSA. Trimming removed 1 base at V and 4 bases at J, with 8 bases between. The CDR3 length is 13 residues. The CDR3 bases are TGTGCCAGCAGCTTAGGTGGGGGGTACGAGCAGTACTTC. Its protein is CASSLGGGYEQYF. The complete variable domain, with remaining parts taken from reference TRBV7-2 and TRBJ2-7, reads GAGVSQSPSNKVTEKGKDVELRCDPISGHTALYWYRQSLGQGLEFLIYFQGNSAPDKSGLPSDRFSAERTGGSVSTLTIQRTQQEDSAVYLCASSLGGGYEQYFGPGTRLTVT.

V gene TRBV19 combines with J gene TRBJ1-5, with a possible D match to TRBD1 (5 bases). Trimming stripped 5 bases from V and 0 bases from J, with 14 bases between. The CDR3 is made up of 16 amino acids. In germline, CDR1 is LNHDA, CDR2 SQIVND (reference sequence). CDR3 nucleotide sequence: TGTGCCAGTAGTTTGAACAGGCTATATAGCAATCAGCCCCAGCATTTT. This sequence encodes CASSLNRLYSNQPQHF.

The V and J genes are TRBV7-9 and TRBJ2-3; TRBD2 matches at 14 bases. The ends lost 4 bases at V and 4 bases at J; junction bases unmatched: 10. The germline V gene encodes CDR1 SEHNR and CDR2 FQNEAQ (reference sequence). CDR3 size: 18 residues. CDR3 nucleotides: TGTGCCAGCAGCTCGACCGGGACTAGCGGGAGTTTGGCAGATACGCAGTATTTT. This sequence encodes CASSSTGTSGSLADTQYF.

This chain links TRBV24-1 with TRBJ2-5, with 8 bases that match TRBD2. V lost 4 bases, J lost 5 bases, and 8 bases stayed unmatched. This CDR3 has 15 residues. Germline V lookup: CDR1 KGHDR, CDR2 SFDVKD. CDR3 region: CATSEGAGEEETQYF. The DNA of the CDR3 is TGTGCCACCAGTGAGGGAGCGGGAGAGGAGGAGACCCAGTACTTC.

The chain has TRBV7-9 and TRBJ1-1; possible D gene TRBD1, 6 bases. The CDR3 covers 15 residues. Trimming removed 2 bases from V and 1 base from J, with 11 bases in between. Germline CDR1 SEHNR, CDR2 FQNEAQ (reference sequence). Here the CDR3 reads CASSLNWGPNTEAFF. The CDR3 nucleotides are TGTGCCAGCAGCTTAAATTGGGGGCCGAACACTGAAGCTTTCTTT.

This sequence joins TRBV29-1 and TRBJ1-1; D perhaps matches TRBD1 (5 bases). The V end was cut by 5 bases, the J end by 3 bases, with 16 bases between. CDR1 is SQVTM, CDR2 ANQGSEA, per germline. The CDR3 covers 14 residues. The CDR3 nucleotides read TGCAGCGTTCAGGGAAGGGTTTCGGACACTGAAGCTTTCTTT. It encodes CSVQGRVSDTEAFF.

The rearrangement uses TRBV14 and TRBJ1-4; D gene uncertain. This CDR3 is built from 16 residues. Trimming stripped 4 bases from V and 5 bases from J, with 17 bases between. CDR1 and CDR2 (germline): SGHDN, FVKESK. Here the CDR3 reads CASSLNWAGRNEKLFF. The CDR3, as DNA: TGTGCCAGCAGCCTCAACTGGGCAGGCCGAAATGAAAAACTGTTTTTT.

The chain is built from TRBV24-1 and TRBJ2-4, with 11 bases matching TRBD2. Losses at the gene ends were 8 bases for V and 0 bases for J; bases not matched to a gene: 17. The CDR3 runs 20 residues. From germline, CDR1 is KGHDR and CDR2 SFDVKD. The CDR3 reads CATTPRTSGSRPLAKNIQYF. In DNA, the CDR3 is TGTGCCACCACCCCTAGAACTAGCGGGAGTAGGCCACTAGCCAAAAACATTCAGTACTTC.

The rearrangement uses TRBV18 and TRBJ1-1; a weak D match, TRBD1 (6 bases). CDR1 and CDR2 from the germline V gene are KGHSH and LQKENI. V lost 4 bases and J lost 1, with 7 bases in between. The CDR3 is 13 amino acids. The CDR3 loop reads CASSQQGNTEAFF. CDR3 DNA: TGTGCCAGCTCACAACAGGGGAACACTGAAGCTTTCTTT.